These 12 T cell receptor beta chains came from one sample sequenced in a study of CD8 T cells in Susac syndrome. Random hexamers primed reverse transcription of about 0.45 to 1 ug RNA. From the immunoSEQ multiplex PCR reads, TCRdb called clonotypes with MiXCR, one entry per CDR3 protein. The repertoire holds 150,000 or so distinct CDR3 sequences, with roughly 94% as singletons. The specimen was CD4+ T cells from PBMCs. These receptor sequences come from a human donor with multiple sclerosis.

This chain links TRBV20-1 with TRBJ2-7; TRBD2 is a possible D gene (5 bases). CDR1 is DFQATT, CDR2 SNEGSKA, per germline (reference sequence). The CDR3 totals 14 residues. V shed 1 base and J shed 4 bases, with 14 bases lying between them. The CDR3 here is CSARVPSSRYEQYF. The CDR3 region has the DNA TGCAGTGCTAGAGTCCCCTCTAGCAGGTACGAGCAGTACTTC.

CDR3 sequence reads: CASRTTGSTGELFF. The CDR3 DNA reads TGTGCCAGCAGAACCACAGGCTCCACCGGGGAGCTGTTTTTT. The chain joins TRBV7-2 to TRBJ2-2; D possibly corresponds to TRBD1 (5 bases). CDR1 is SGHTA, CDR2 FQGNSA, per germline. V dropped 6 bases and J dropped 4 bases, with 12 bases sitting between them. There are 14 residues in the CDR3.

The chain joins TRBV29-1 to TRBJ1-1; D is possibly TRBD1 (6 bases). Between the trimmed V and J ends, which lost 8 bases and 2 bases, there was a span of 15 bases. This CDR3 region has 13 residues. Germline loops: CDR1 SQVTM, CDR2 ANQGSEA. CDR3 sequence: CSFLRGQNTEAFF. As DNA, the CDR3 is TGCAGCTTCCTCAGGGGCCAAAACACTGAAGCTTTCTTT.

The chain couples TRBV29-1 to TRBJ2-1, with 7 nucleotides matching TRBD2. The trim removed 8 bases at V and 2 bases at J, leaving 6 bases unmatched. The CDR3 runs to 13 residues. Germline V gene lookup returns CDR1 SQVTM and CDR2 ANQGSEA. CDR3: CSFSTSAYNEQFF. In DNA, the CDR3 is TGCAGCTTTAGTACTAGCGCCTACAATGAGCAGTTCTTC.

J is TRBJ2-2 and V is TRBV2; D is undetermined. Germline-derived CDR1 and CDR2 are SNHLY and FYNNEI. Trimming removed 9 bases from V and 6 bases from J, with 8 bases in between. There are 11 residues in the CDR3. The CDR3 protein is CARGFPGELFF. The DNA for the CDR3 is TGTGCCAGGGGGTTTCCCGGGGAGCTGTTTTTT.

This chain joins TRBV28 and TRBJ1-4; D is undetermined. V was trimmed by 8 bases and J by 5 bases, leaving 12 bases between them. Germline V gene lookup returns CDR1 MDHEN and CDR2 SYDVKM. This CDR3 comprises 13 residues. The CDR3 reads CASGAGANEKLFF. In DNA form, the CDR3 reads TGTGCCAGCGGAGCAGGCGCGAATGAAAAACTGTTTTTT.

The V gene is TRBV25-1, the J gene TRBJ1-2; D ambiguous. Per the germline V gene, CDR1 is MGHDK and CDR2 is SYGVNS. Trimming pared 6 bases from V and 4 bases from J, leaving 18 bases between. CDR3 length equals 15 residues. CDR3 sequence (DNA): TGTGCCAGCAGGGGAGGGTCCGACCGCACCTATGGCTACACCTTC. This translates into CASRGGSDRTYGYTF.

The CDR3 bases are TGCAGTGCTCCTCCCCGGACTAGCGGGTTAGATACGCAGTATTTT. This gives the protein CSAPPRTSGLDTQYF. The V call is TRBV20-1, the J call TRBJ2-3; 11 nucleotides agree with TRBD2. Trimming removed 5 bases from V and 5 bases from J; junction bases left unmatched: 9. The CDR3 extends over 15 amino acids. CDR1 is DFQATT and CDR2 is SNEGSKA in the germline V gene (reference sequence).

CDR3 DNA sequence: TGTGCCAGCAGCTTAACTTGGGACAGGGCTGTGCAGCCCCAGCATTTT. Translated: CASSLTWDRAVQPQHF. The J gene is TRBJ1-5, the V gene TRBV7-2; the match to TRBD1 covers 9 bases. The V gene end was trimmed by 2 bases and the J gene end by 7 bases; junction bases not matched to a gene: 9. Germline assignment: CDR1 SGHTA and CDR2 FQGNSA. The CDR3 runs 16 residues. The variable domain in full, completed from reference TRBV7-2 and TRBJ1-5, reads GAGVSQSPSNKVTEKGKDVELRCDPISGHTALYWYRQSLGQGLEFLIYFQGNSAPDKSGLPSDRFSAERTGGSVSTLTIQRTQQEDSAVYLCASSLTWDRAVQPQHFGDGTRLSIL.

V usage is TRBV10-3 and J usage is TRBJ2-2; D might be TRBD1 or TRBD2, each matching 5 bases. The CDR3 loop spans 14 amino acids. Germline V gives CDR1 ENHRY, CDR2 SYGVKD. V lost 8 bases and J 0 bases, leaving 10 bases between the germline ends. As DNA, the CDR3 is TGTGCCATCGGGACCGTTTCGAACACCGGGGAGCTGTTTTTT. Translated, it gives CAIGTVSNTGELFF.

The chain has TRBV20-1 and TRBJ2-5, with D uncertain. Trimming stripped 1 base from V and 9 bases from J, with 15 bases between. Germline V gene lookup returns CDR1 DFQATT and CDR2 SNEGSKA (reference sequence). This CDR3 spans 13 amino acids. This chain's CDR3 is CSARGSLFASQYF. DNA for the CDR3: TGCAGTGCTAGAGGATCCCTCTTTGCGTCCCAGTACTTC.

This sequence joins TRBV24-1 and TRBJ2-3, with D maybe TRBD2 (5 bases). V was clipped by 7 bases and J by 6 bases, with 7 bases between them. Germline loops: CDR1 KGHDR, CDR2 SFDVKD. The length of the CDR3 is 11 residues. The DNA for the CDR3 is TGTGCCACCAGATCGGGGGATACGCAGTATTTT. Residues: CATRSGDTQYF.